These 29 T cell receptor beta chains share one sample of origin, sequenced in a study of tumor-infiltrating lymphocytes in oesophageal squamous cell carcinoma. In TCRdb, the PCR reads were re-called with MiXCR into one record per CDR3 protein. The sample includes about 12,000 distinct CDR3 sequences, approximately 60% of them seen just once. Input material: esophageal tumor tissue. Receptors were obtained from a female donor with esophageal squamous cell carcinoma.

The rearrangement joins TRBV6-2 or TRBV6-3 to TRBJ2-7; D is possibly TRBD1 (5 bases). Gene TRBJ2-5 matches the end of the DNA better, so the J call may be wrong. The CDR3 is made up of 15 amino acids. Germline loops: CDR1 MNHEY, CDR2 SVGEGT. DNA of the CDR3: TGTGCCAGCGGATACAGGATCTTGGCCCGATCGACCCAGTACTTC. Protein product: CASGYRILARSTQYF.

This clonotype has ten or more counts. The V call is TRBV2, the J call TRBJ1-1; D ambiguous. The CDR3 is 14 residues long. Germline values: CDR1 SNHLY, CDR2 FYNNEI. V was cut by 5 bases and J by 1 base, with 11 bases left in between. Here the CDR3 reads CASSPGLSNTEAFF. CDR3 nucleotides: TGTGCCAGCAGTCCAGGACTCTCGAACACTGAAGCTTTCTTT.

The chain uses TRBV7-6 and TRBJ1-1; D gene uncertain. The CDR3 is 15 amino acids. Per germline, CDR1 SGHVS and CDR2 FNYEAQ. V lost 1 base and J 2 bases, leaving 11 bases between the germline ends. DNA of the CDR3: TGTGCCAGCAGCTTAGGCCTTGGCAGAAACACTGAAGCTTTCTTT. This gives the protein CASSLGLGRNTEAFF.

The chain employs TRBV7-3 and TRBJ2-1, with D maybe TRBD2 (6 bases). The closer fit of TRBJ2-3 to the DNA end suggests the J call may be wrong. Germline CDR1 is SGHTA and CDR2 is FQGTGA. This CDR3 region has 14 residues. CDR3 in DNA: TGTGCCAGCAGCTTAACCACGGGAGCAGATACGCAGTATTTT. Translated, it gives CASSLTTGADTQYF.

The chain combines TRBV10-1 with TRBJ2-5; D is ambiguous. The last part of the DNA fits TRBJ2-3 better; the J call may be wrong. CDR1 and CDR2 from the germline V gene are WNHNN and SYGVQD (reference sequence). The CDR3 spans 14 residues. This CDR3 is CASSESQPTDTQYF. Written as DNA, the CDR3 is TGCGCCAGCAGTGAGTCGCAGCCCACAGATACGCAGTATTTT.

By share, this clonotype ranks as medium-sized. J is TRBJ1-1 and V is TRBV6-6; D not resolved. The CDR3 loop spans 13 amino acids. The germline V gene has CDR1 MNHNY and CDR2 SVGAGI (reference sequence). With 0 bases removed from V and 3 bases from J, the gap between germline ends came to 5 bases. CDR3 protein: CASSYSTDTEAFF. Here the CDR3 DNA reads TGTGCCAGCAGTTACTCGACGGACACTGAAGCTTTCTTT.

Only a few counts were recorded for this clonotype. The CDR3 region has the DNA TGTGCCAGCACCCCAGGGAGGGGGGCTTCTGGCTACACCTTC. Protein product: CASTPGRGASGYTF. The chain couples TRBV6-1 to TRBJ1-2; the D gene is possibly TRBD1 (6 bases). CDR3 size: 14 residues. The germline V gene encodes CDR1 MNHNS and CDR2 SASEGT. V gave up 7 bases and J gave up 7 bases, with 19 bases separating them.

The chain combines TRBV7-2 with TRBJ2-5, with a weak D call TRBD2 (6 bases). The germline gives CDR1 SGHTA, CDR2 FQGNSA. The V gene lost 8 bases and the J gene lost 11 bases, with 27 bases spanning the gap. CDR3 length equals 15 residues. The CDR3 DNA reads TGTGCCAGCGGGGGGTTTCTTTCTACCTACAATGAGCAGTACTTC. Translation: CASGGFLSTYNEQYF.

This chain joins TRBV7-8 and TRBJ2-7; tentatively, D is TRBD1 (5 bases). Gene TRBJ2-1 matches the end of the DNA better, so the J call may be wrong. CDR3 length: 15 residues. Germline V gene data show CDR1 as SGHVS and CDR2 as FQNEAQ. The CDR3 nucleotides read TGTGCCAGCAGCTTAGCCGGACCCAGGGAAGATGAGCAGTTCTTC. Amino acid sequence: CASSLAGPREDEQFF.

The chain combines TRBV7-9 with TRBJ2-3; possible D gene TRBD1, 5 bases. The J call may be incorrect, as the DNA end agrees better with TRBJ1-5. Germline CDR1 and CDR2: SEHNR and FQNEAQ (reference sequence). The CDR3 consists of 13 residues. CDR3 nucleotide sequence: TGTGCCAGCAGCTTTTCAGGGAGTCAGCCCCAGCATTTT. Translation: CASSFSGSQPQHF.

A note on this clonotype: It is likely a read error, because the conserved phenylalanine at the end of the CDR3 is missing. The DNA is left out, because the CDR3 cannot be placed on it with certainty; the CDR3 is given as TCRdb lists it. The chain links TRBV7-7 to TRBJ2-1; the table's D call TRBD1 went unverified against the DNA. CDR1 SSHAT and CDR2 FNYEAQ come from the germline V gene (reference sequence). Including both end residues, the CDR3 is 19 amino acids long. This CDR3 reads CASSLVGGGLGVYEQYFGN.

This clonotype is classed as medium-sized. The rearrangement joins TRBV7-6 to TRBJ1-1; tentatively, D is TRBD1 (5 bases). The CDR3 runs 16 residues. The germline V gene has CDR1 SGHVS and CDR2 FNYEAQ. Trimming cost V 5 bases and J 5 bases, with 21 bases left between them. In DNA form, the CDR3 reads TGTGCCAGCAGCCCCGGGGGGGGGGGTTTCGGAACTGAAGCTTTCTTT. It is translated as CASSPGGGGFGTEAFF.

This sequence joins TRBV7-2 and TRBJ2-6, with unresolved D. The J call may be incorrect, as the DNA end agrees better with TRBJ2-5. The CDR3 extends over 12 amino acids. Germline V gene data show CDR1 as SGHTA and CDR2 as FQGNSA. The CDR3 region is CASSLARETQYF. Written as DNA, the CDR3 is TGTGCCAGCAGCTTAGCGCGAGAGACCCAGTACTTC.

V usage is TRBV7-2 and J usage is TRBJ2-1, with 14 nucleotides matching TRBD2. The DNA end is more similar to TRBJ2-7, so the J call may be wrong. CDR1 is SGHTA, CDR2 FQGNSA, per germline. This CDR3 contains 15 residues. The DNA of the CDR3 is TGTGCCAGCAGCGCCGGGACTAGCGGGAGATACGAGCAGTACTTC. It yields the protein CASSAGTSGRYEQYF.

The chain uses TRBV4-1 and TRBJ2-4, with D perhaps assigned TRBD1 or TRBD2 (5 bases each). The end of the DNA is better explained by TRBJ2-1, so the J call may be wrong. The CDR3 length is 14 residues. CDR1 is MGHRA and CDR2 is YSYEKL in the germline V gene. CDR3 protein: CASSQQRGDNEQFF. The CDR3 DNA reads TGCGCCAGCAGCCAACAACGGGGCGACAATGAGCAGTTCTTC.

This clonotype rates as medium-sized. The chain uses TRBV6-6 and TRBJ2-1; the match to TRBD2 covers 11 bases. V lost 2 bases, J lost 8 bases, and 8 bases stayed unmatched. The CDR3 is 16 amino acids. The V gene's germline CDR1 is MNHNY and CDR2 SVGAGI (reference sequence). CDR3 amino acids: CASSYTTSGSRDEQFF. In DNA form, the CDR3 reads TGTGCCAGCAGTTACACAACTAGCGGGAGTCGGGATGAGCAGTTCTTC.

The chain couples TRBV10-1 to TRBJ2-6, with TRBD1 matching over 7 bases. Near its end, the DNA agrees better with TRBJ2-5, so the J call may be wrong. Germline V gene lookup returns CDR1 WNHNN and CDR2 SYGVQD (reference sequence). The CDR3 sequence is 16 residues long. The CDR3 coding sequence is TGCGCCAGCAGTGAGTCAACGACAGGGTTTGGAGAGACCCAGTACTTC. Translation: CASSESTTGFGETQYF.

CDR3 coding DNA: TGTGCCAGCAGCTTAGTTGGCTACACCTTC. It is translated as CASSLVGYTF. The rearrangement joins TRBV7-2 to TRBJ1-2; D is uncertain. V gave up 1 base and J gave up 7 bases, with 1 base separating them. The CDR3 is made up of 10 amino acids. The V gene's germline CDR1 is SGHTA and CDR2 FQGNSA.

The chain joins TRBV7-3 to TRBJ2-7; 7 nucleotides align to TRBD2. Germline loops: CDR1 SGHTA, CDR2 FQGTGA. Losses at the gene ends were 4 bases for V and 7 bases for J; bases not matched to a gene: 13. The CDR3 spans 15 residues. CDR3 amino acids: CASSSSGTTYNEQYF. The DNA for the CDR3 is TGTGCCAGCAGCTCCTCCGGGACTACCTACAATGAGCAGTACTTC.

The rearrangement uses TRBV10-1 and TRBJ2-4; 7 bases are a match to TRBD2. The J call may be in error: the DNA end matches TRBJ2-1 better. Germline CDR1 and CDR2: WNHNN and SYGVQD (reference sequence). The CDR3 loop spans 13 amino acids. This CDR3 reads CASSQREGNEQFF. The CDR3 DNA reads as TGCGCCAGCAGCCAGCGGGAAGGAAATGAGCAGTTCTTC.

As regards this clonotype: The germline gene is not matched at one end of the junction; a read error may be the cause. The rearrangement joins TRBV7-9 to TRBJ2-3; 7 nucleotides agree with TRBD1. CDR3 size: 14 residues. Germline values: CDR1 SEHNR, CDR2 FQNEAQ (reference sequence). The DNA for the CDR3 is TGTGCCAGCACCTCAGGGGGTTGGAATTCACCCCTCCACTTC. It codes for CASTSGGWNSPLHF.

Details on this clonotype: The CDR3 does not end in the conserved phenylalanine or tryptophan, so this is likely a read error. No DNA is shown, since the ends of the CDR3 on it are uncertain; the CDR3 is the one TCRdb lists. The rearrangement links TRBV7-6 to TRBJ2-6; no DNA check was done on the table's D call, TRBD1. The CDR3 is made up of 13 amino acids, end residues included. Germline V gives CDR1 SGHVS, CDR2 FNYEAQ. The CDR3 loop is CASSTGGEQYFGP.

By frequency in the sample, this clonotype is medium-sized. J is TRBJ2-5 and V is TRBV27; D may correspond to TRBD1 or TRBD2 (5 bases each). V dropped 3 bases and J dropped 1 base, with 9 bases sitting between them. The CDR3 runs 14 residues. Germline V lookup: CDR1 MNHEY, CDR2 SMNVEV (reference sequence). CDR3 coding DNA: TGTGCCAGCAGTTTGGGACGTCGCCAAGAGACCCAGTACTTC. It translates to CASSLGRRQETQYF.

This clonotype occurred a few times. The chain uses TRBV2 and TRBJ2-5; 12 bases match TRBD1. Unmatched junction bases numbered 6, after V lost 6 bases and J lost 4 bases. Germline V gene sequence: CDR1 SNHLY, CDR2 FYNNEI. The CDR3 contains 15 residues. CDR3 sequence: CASRRDRGRGETQYF. The CDR3 DNA is TGTGCCAGCAGGAGGGACAGGGGGCGGGGAGAGACCCAGTACTTC. Variable domain in full (rest from reference TRBV2 and TRBJ2-5): EPEVTQTPSHQVTQMGQEVILRCVPISNHLYFYWYRQILGQKVEFLVSFYNNEISEKSEIFDDQFSVERPDGSNFTLKIRSTKLEDSAMYFCASRRDRGRGETQYFGPGTRLLVL.

This clonotype was recorded a few times. V gene TRBV7-2 combines with J gene TRBJ2-1; D not resolved. The tail of the sequence fits TRBJ2-5 better, so the J call may be wrong. The length of the CDR3 is 14 residues. Germline V gene lookup returns CDR1 SGHTA and CDR2 FQGNSA. The CDR3 here is CASSLAYATRSQYF. The DNA for the CDR3 is TGTGCCAGCAGCTTAGCGTATGCTACGAGGTCCCAGTACTTC.

This clonotype was recorded many times. CDR3 coding DNA: TGTGCCAGCTCATCCACGGAACAAAATGAGCAGTTCTTC. Residues: CASSSTEQNEQFF. V is TRBV6-1 and J is TRBJ2-1, with no clear D. This CDR3 is built from 13 residues. Germline loops: CDR1 MNHNS, CDR2 SASEGT. The V and J ends lost 8 bases and 7 bases respectively, with 15 bases between them.

The rearrangement joins TRBV7-9 to TRBJ1-3, with no clear D. V lost 1 base to trimming and J lost 3 bases, with 4 bases between them. The CDR3 is made up of 13 amino acids. Per the germline V gene, CDR1 is SEHNR and CDR2 is FQNEAQ (reference sequence). This chain's CDR3 is CASSLGFGNTIYF. CDR3 coding DNA: TGTGCCAGCAGCTTAGGGTTTGGAAACACCATATATTTT.

This clonotype was detected a few times. CDR3 sequence: CASSMRLDRNEQYF. CDR3 nucleotides: TGTGCCAGTAGTATGCGTCTAGATCGTAATGAGCAGTACTTC. The chain carries TRBV19 and TRBJ2-7; D ambiguous. The V end was cut by 3 bases, the J end by 7 bases, with 16 bases between. Per germline, CDR1 LNHDA and CDR2 SQIVND (reference sequence). The CDR3 spans 14 residues. Using reference TRBV19 and TRBJ2-7 for the parts outside the CDR3, the full variable domain is DGGITQSPKYLFRKEGQNVTLSCEQNLNHDAMYWYRQDPGQGLRLIYYSQIVNDFQKGDIAEGYSVSREKKESFPLTVTSAQKNPTAFYLCASSMRLDRNEQYFGPGTRLTVT.

There are a few counts of this clonotype. The chain is built from TRBV7-2 and TRBJ2-6; TRBD1 matches 7 bases. This CDR3 contains 17 residues. The junction had 7 bases not matched to a gene; V was cut back by 5 bases and J by 0 bases. Germline CDR1 SGHTA, CDR2 FQGNSA. CDR3 sequence reads: CASSPQGPSSGANVLTF. The CDR3, as DNA: TGTGCCAGCAGCCCACAGGGGCCGAGCTCTGGGGCCAACGTCCTGACTTTC.